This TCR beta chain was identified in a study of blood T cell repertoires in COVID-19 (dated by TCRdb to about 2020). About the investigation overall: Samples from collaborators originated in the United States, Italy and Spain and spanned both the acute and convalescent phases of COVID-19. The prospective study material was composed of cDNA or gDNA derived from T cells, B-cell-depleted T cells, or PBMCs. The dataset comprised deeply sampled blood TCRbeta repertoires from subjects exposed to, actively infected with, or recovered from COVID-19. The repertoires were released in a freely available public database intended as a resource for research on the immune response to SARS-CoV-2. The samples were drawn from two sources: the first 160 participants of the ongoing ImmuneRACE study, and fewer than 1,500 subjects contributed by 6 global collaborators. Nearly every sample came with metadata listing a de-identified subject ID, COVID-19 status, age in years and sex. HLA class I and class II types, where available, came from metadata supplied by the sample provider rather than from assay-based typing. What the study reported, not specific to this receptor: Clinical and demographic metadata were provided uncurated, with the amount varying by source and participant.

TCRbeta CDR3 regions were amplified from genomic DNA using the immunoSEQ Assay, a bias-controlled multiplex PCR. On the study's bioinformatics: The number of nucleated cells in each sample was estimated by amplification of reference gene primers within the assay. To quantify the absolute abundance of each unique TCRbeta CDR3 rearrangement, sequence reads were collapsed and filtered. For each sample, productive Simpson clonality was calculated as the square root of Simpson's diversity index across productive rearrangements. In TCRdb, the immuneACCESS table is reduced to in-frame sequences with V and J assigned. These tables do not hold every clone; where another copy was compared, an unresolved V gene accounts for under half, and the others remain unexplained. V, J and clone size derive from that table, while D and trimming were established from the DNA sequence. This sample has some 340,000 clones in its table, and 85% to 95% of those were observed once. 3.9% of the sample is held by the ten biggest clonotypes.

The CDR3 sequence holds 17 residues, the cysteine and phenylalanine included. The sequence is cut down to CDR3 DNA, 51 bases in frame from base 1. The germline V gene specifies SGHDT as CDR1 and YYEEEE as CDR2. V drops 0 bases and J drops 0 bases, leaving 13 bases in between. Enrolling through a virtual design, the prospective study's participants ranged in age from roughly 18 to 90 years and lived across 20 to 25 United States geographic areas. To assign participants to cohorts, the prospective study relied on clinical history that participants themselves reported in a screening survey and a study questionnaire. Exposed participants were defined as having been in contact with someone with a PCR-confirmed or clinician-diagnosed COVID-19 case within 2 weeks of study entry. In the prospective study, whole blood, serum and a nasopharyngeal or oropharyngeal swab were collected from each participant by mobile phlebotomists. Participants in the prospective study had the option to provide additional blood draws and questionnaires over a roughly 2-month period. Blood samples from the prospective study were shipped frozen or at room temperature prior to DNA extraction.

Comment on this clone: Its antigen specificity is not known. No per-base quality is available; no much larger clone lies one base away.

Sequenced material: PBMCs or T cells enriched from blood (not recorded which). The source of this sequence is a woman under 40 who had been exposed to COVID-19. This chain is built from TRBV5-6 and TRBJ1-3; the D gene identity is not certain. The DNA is TGTGCCAGCAGCTTGGATGGAGGGTGGGTCTCTGGAAACACCATATATTTT. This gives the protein CASSLDGGWVSGNTIYF.